This T cell receptor (beta chain) is drawn from a study of T cells in Graves' hyperthyroidism and ophthalmopathy. Template material for amplifying TCR beta CDR3 regions consisted of RNA transcripts. Carried out on the TCR CDR3, a first-round RT-PCR used the HTBI primer set. TCRdb used MiXCR to reprocess the multiplex PCR reads, holding one entry per CDR3 protein. The table has about 160,000 distinct CDR3 sequences, approximately 9% seen once. This clonotype was recorded at least ten times. V lost 0 bases, J lost 4 bases, and 10 bases lay in between. Germline lookup yields CDR1 MGHRA and CDR2 YSYEKL. There are 14 residues in the CDR3.

The chain combines TRBV4-1 with TRBJ2-7; D might be TRBD1 (6 bases). This receptor was identified in a woman aged 18-29 years with Graves' hyperthyroidism that later progressed to Graves' ophthalmopathy. The sequenced material came from blood. The CDR3 loop is CASSQEYRDYEQYF. CDR3 DNA: TGCGCCAGCAGCCAAGAATACAGGGATTACGAGCAGTACTTC.